These 4 T cell receptor beta chains originate from one sample sequenced in a study of cytomegalovirus exposure and HLA in healthy donors. PCR involved 60 Vbeta and 13 Jbeta primers. The assay was immunoSEQ multiplex PCR, and TCRdb's table has in-frame clones only and misses some. The repertoire includes some 150,000 clones, roughly 79% of them detected once, and approximately 1.5% sits in the top ten. Sequenced: PBMCs. All receptors come from a man aged 25 to 45 in good health and CMV-seropositive.

This chain links TRBV19 with TRBJ2-1; 14 bases are a match to TRBD2. Germline assignment: CDR1 LNHDA and CDR2 SQIVND (reference sequence). The V gene end was trimmed by 1 base and the J gene end by 12 bases; junction bases not matched to a gene: 5. The CDR3 is 15 amino acids. CDR3 residues: CASSIGGTSGRGQFF. The CDR3 DNA reads TGTGCCAGTAGTATAGGGGGGACTAGCGGGAGAGGGCAGTTCTTC.

The V call is TRBV27, the J call TRBJ1-1; D is unclear. CDR1 and CDR2 from the germline V gene are MNHEY and SMNVEV (reference sequence). Between the trimmed V and J ends, which lost 8 bases and 10 bases, there was a span of 20 bases. The CDR3 totals 13 residues. The CDR3 here is CASALAAEGAAFF. The CDR3 DNA follows: TGTGCCAGCGCCTTGGCGGCTGAGGGTGCAGCTTTCTTT.

The J gene is TRBJ2-1, the V gene TRBV5-1; maybe TRBD1 (6 bases). The germline gives CDR1 SGHRS, CDR2 YFSETQ. V shed 2 bases and J shed 15 bases, with 18 bases lying between them. The CDR3 loop spans 13 amino acids. CDR3: CASSFNTGSIGFF. In DNA, the CDR3 is TGCGCCAGCAGCTTTAATACAGGGAGCATTGGGTTCTTC.

V and J are TRBV7-9 and TRBJ2-3; 8 positions match TRBD1. The V gene's germline CDR1 is SEHNR and CDR2 FQNEAQ (reference sequence). The ends lost 3 bases at V and 1 base at J; junction bases unmatched: 3. This CDR3 contains 15 residues. CDR3: CASSFSGQGTDTQYF. Here the CDR3 DNA reads TGTGCCAGCAGCTTCTCGGGACAGGGCACAGATACGCAGTATTTT. Variable domain in full (rest from reference TRBV7-9 and TRBJ2-3): DTGVSQNPRHKITKRGQNVTFRCDPISEHNRLYWYRQTLGQGPEFLTYFQNEAQLEKSRLLSDRFSAERPKGSFSTLEIQRTEQGDSAMYLCASSFSGQGTDTQYFGPGTRLTVL.